This record covers a single TCR beta chain. Its target is unknown. These data are taken from a study of memory CD4+ T cells and cytomegalovirus serostatus. The wider study: Of the healthy Belgian adults, 9 or 10 were CMV seropositive and more than 20 seronegative. Study-wide findings and caveats: CMV serostatus prediction reached median AUC roughly 0.95, or 0.91 with US-trained model.

Germline V lookup: CDR1 SGHTA, CDR2 FQGNSA. CDR3 length equals 11 residues. The V end was cut by 3 bases, the J end by 3 bases, with 3 bases between. The sort gate was single viable CD3+CD4+CD8-CD45RO+ cells for memory CD4+ T cells. Serostatus was set by detecting CMV pp150, pp28, p38, p52 IgG. CD4+ T cells were isolated by positive magnetic selection. This table comes from immunoSEQ multiplex PCR, and its TCRdb copy is limited to in-frame clones, with some not included. This table holds some 45,000 clones, roughly 80% found once. The chain has TRBV7-2 and TRBJ2-7; D unresolved. Sequencing used memory CD4+ T cells from blood. The TCR sequence derives from an adult in good health and CMV-seropositive. CDR3 DNA sequence: TGTGCCAGCAGCTTCTTCTACGAGCAGTACTTC. Its translation: CASSFFYEQYF.